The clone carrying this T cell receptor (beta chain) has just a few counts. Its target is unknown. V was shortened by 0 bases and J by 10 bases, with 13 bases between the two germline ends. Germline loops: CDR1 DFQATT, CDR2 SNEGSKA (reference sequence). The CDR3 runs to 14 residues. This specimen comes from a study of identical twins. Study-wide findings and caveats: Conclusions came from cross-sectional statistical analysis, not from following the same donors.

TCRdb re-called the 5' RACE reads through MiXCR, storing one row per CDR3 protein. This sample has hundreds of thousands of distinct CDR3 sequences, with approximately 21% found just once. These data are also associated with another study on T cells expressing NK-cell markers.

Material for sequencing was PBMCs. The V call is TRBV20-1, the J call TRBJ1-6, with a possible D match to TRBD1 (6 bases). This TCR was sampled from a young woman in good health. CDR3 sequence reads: CSARDTGTYSPLHF. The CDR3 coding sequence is TGCAGTGCTAGAGATACAGGGACGTACTCACCCCTCCACTTT.